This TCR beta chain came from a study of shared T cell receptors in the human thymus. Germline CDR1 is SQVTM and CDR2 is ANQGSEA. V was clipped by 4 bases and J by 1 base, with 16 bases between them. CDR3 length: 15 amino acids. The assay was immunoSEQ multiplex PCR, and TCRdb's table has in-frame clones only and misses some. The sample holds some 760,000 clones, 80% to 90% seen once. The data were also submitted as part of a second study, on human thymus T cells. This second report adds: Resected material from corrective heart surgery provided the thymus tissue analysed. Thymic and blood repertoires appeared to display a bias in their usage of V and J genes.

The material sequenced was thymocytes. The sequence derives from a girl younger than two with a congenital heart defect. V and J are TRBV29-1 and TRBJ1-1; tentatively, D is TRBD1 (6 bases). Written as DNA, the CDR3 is TGCAGCGTTGGGCCCCCCCAGGGGAAGAACACTGAAGCTTTCTTT. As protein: CSVGPPQGKNTEAFF.